This T cell receptor (beta chain) was sequenced during a study of molecular identifiers for immune sequencing clone quantification. Study-wide background: In the replicates, RNA derived from about 21,000 or 97,000 naive CD8 cells was divided into five parts, and four were sequenced. Study outcomes and limitations: Clones above 20 RNA copies held over 97% of effector molecules, under 1% in naive cells.

This clonotype has just a few counts. Its matching antigen is unknown. TCRdb processed the PCR reads anew with MiXCR; each CDR3 protein has one entry. The sample has 490,000 or so distinct CDR3 sequences; around 23% are singletons. Sequencing was carried out using naive CD8+ T cells from blood, with Jurkat cell RNA spiked in. Subset of the sample: FACS-sorted CD8+CD4-CCR7+CD45RA+ naive T cells. The TCR comes from a human donor in good health. Some libraries in this study had Jurkat cell RNA spiked in.

The CDR3 DNA follows: TGTGCCAGCAGTGCCAAAGGGGCCGGTGGCTACACCTTC. It specifies CASSAKGAGGYTF. The gene calls are TRBV6-5 and TRBJ1-2, with a tentative D call TRBD1 (5 bases). The V end was cut by 5 bases, the J end by 7 bases, with 14 bases between. The CDR3 runs to 13 residues. Germline loops: CDR1 MNHEY, CDR2 SVGAGI.